Listed below are T cell receptor beta chains from one sample, sequenced in a study of human T cells and chemical hapten exposure. MiXCR, applied by TCRdb to the RACE reads, yields one record per CDR3 protein. The table lists 250,000 or so distinct CDR3 sequences, 7.7% of them singletons, with approximately 1.2% in the top ten. The sample in question was whole blood, obtained in connection with sensitization to the hapten diphenylcyclopropenone (DPC). These TCRs come from a young man with alopecia areata. Some clones in this sample may be carry-over from other donors' samples. Both conserved end residues are part of each CDR3. Each record gives: D gene, clone size, J gene, V gene, CDR3 protein, CDR3 DNA. The D gene is left open where the match is weak. Rows may omit the clone size; those that give it use once, few, many or a size class.

TRBD1 few TRBJ2-6 TRBV18 CASSPNTGVTGANVLTF TGTGCCAGCTCACCAAATACAGGGGTGACTGGGGCCAACGTCCTGACTTTC
NA many TRBJ2-5 TRBV28 CASSSPPRGQYF TGTGCCAGCAGTTCCCCGCCCCGGGGACAGTACTTC
TRBD1 many TRBJ1-3 TRBV9 CASSVSTDRGQGNTIYF TGTGCCAGCAGCGTGTCAACAGACAGGGGGCAAGGAAACACCATATATTTT
TRBD2 NA TRBJ2-1 TRBV20-1 CSARASGVINEQFF TGCAGTGCTAGAGCTAGCGGGGTAATCAATGAGCAGTTCTTC
NA few TRBJ1-1 TRBV20-1 CSAGNPGGGTEAFF TGCAGTGCTGGGAACCCGGGAGGGGGAACTGAAGCTTTCTTT
NA NA TRBJ1-2 TRBV10-2 CASSVGTNYGYTF TGCGCCAGCAGTGTTGGCACTAACTATGGCTACACCTTC
TRBD2 few TRBJ2-3 TRBV9 CASSVRVAGGSDTQYF TGTGCCAGCAGCGTAAGGGTAGCGGGGGGGTCAGATACGCAGTATTTT
NA NA TRBJ1-2 TRBV5-1 CASSLEVGAAVYGYTF TGCGCCAGCAGCTTGGAAGTTGGGGCAGCCGTCTATGGCTACACCTTC
TRBD1 NA TRBJ2-5 TRBV5-1 CASRPGQGAVETQYF TGCGCCAGCAGACCAGGACAGGGGGCCGTAGAGACCCAGTACTTC
NA NA TRBJ2-2 TRBV7-2 CASKAGHPGELFF TGTGCCAGCAAAGCAGGCCATCCCGGGGAGCTGTTTTTT
TRBD1 many TRBJ1-1 TRBV28 CASSPWTGAVGTEAFF TGTGCCAGCAGTCCCTGGACAGGGGCCGTAGGCACTGAAGCTTTCTTT
NA many TRBJ1-1 TRBV12-3/TRBV12-4 CASSFFGGRRAFF TGTGCCAGCAGTTTTTTCGGGGGTCGGCGGGCTTTCTTT
NA NA TRBJ2-3 TRBV20-1 CSARSGTLGTDTQYF TGCAGTGCTAGATCCGGGACGTTGGGCACAGATACGCAGTATTTT
NA NA TRBJ1-2 TRBV12-3/TRBV12-4 CASSFARTYGYTF TGTGCCAGCAGTTTTGCCAGGACCTATGGCTACACCTTC
NA NA TRBJ1-1 TRBV11-2 CASSFLRDNTEAFF TGTGCCAGCAGCTTTTTAAGGGATAACACTGAAGCTTTCTTT
NA NA TRBJ1-5 TRBV19 CASSTGGGNQPQHF TGTGCCAGTAGTACAGGCGGAGGTAATCAGCCCCAGCATTTT
NA NA TRBJ2-5 TRBV20-1 CSLVEMGETQYF TGCAGCCTGGTTGAGATGGGAGAGACCCAGTACTTC
NA NA TRBJ1-1 TRBV6-2/TRBV6-3 CASTIPQGLNTEAFF TGTGCCAGCACTATACCACAGGGCTTAAACACTGAAGCTTTCTTT
NA NA TRBJ2-3 TRBV12-3/TRBV12-4 CASGGQVTDTQYF TGTGCTAGCGGGGGACAGGTCACAGATACGCAGTATTTT
NA NA TRBJ1-1 TRBV9 CASSVAPGFETEAFF TGTGCCAGCAGCGTAGCTCCAGGGTTTGAGACTGAAGCTTTCTTT
TRBD1 NA TRBJ1-4 TRBV7-2 CASSRGGVHEKLFF TGTGCCAGCAGCCGAGGGGGCGTTCACGAAAAACTGTTTTTT
NA NA TRBJ2-3 TRBV27 CASSYGGQNTQYF TGTGCCAGCAGTTATGGGGGCCAGAATACGCAGTATTTT
NA few TRBJ1-1 TRBV20-1 CSATEPRFTSEAFF TGCAGTGCGACCGAGCCCCGATTTACATCAGAAGCTTTCTTT
NA NA TRBJ2-1 TRBV28 CASSLGDSYYNEQFF TGTGCCAGCAGTTTGGGGGACTCATACTACAATGAGCAGTTCTTC
TRBD1 many TRBJ1-2 TRBV9 CASSPVPTGKVDGYTF TGTGCCAGCAGCCCAGTCCCGACAGGGAAAGTCGATGGCTACACCTTC
NA NA TRBJ2-7 TRBV25-1 CASSGGREQYF TGTGCCAGCAGTGGAGGACGGGAGCAGTACTTC
NA NA TRBJ1-1 TRBV18 CASSPQSTGTTNTEAFF TGTGCCAGCTCACCCCAATCCACAGGGACAACGAACACTGAAGCTTTCTTT
TRBD2 few TRBJ2-2 TRBV3-1 CASSLAPGTTLNTGELFF TGTGCCAGCAGCCTTGCTCCCGGGACTACCCTTAACACCGGGGAGCTGTTTTTT
NA many TRBJ1-4 TRBV12-3/TRBV12-4 CASSLNRIGEKLFF TGTGCCAGCAGTTTAAACAGGATTGGTGAAAAACTGTTTTTT
NA few TRBJ2-5 TRBV7-2 CASSSRSLLGTQYF TGTGCCAGCAGCTCTCGGTCGCTCCTTGGGACCCAGTACTTC
TRBD1 few TRBJ1-6 TRBV9 CASSTPGQADNSPLHF TGTGCCAGCAGCACGCCCGGACAGGCCGATAATTCACCCCTCCACTTT
NA many TRBJ1-2 TRBV4-3 CASSQETASRSGYTF TGCGCCAGCAGCCAAGAGACAGCCAGTCGAAGTGGCTACACCTTC